One T cell receptor beta chain is described in this entry. The antigen is undetermined. The sample is drawn from a study of T cells expressing NK-cell markers. On the study more broadly: Investigators obtained TCR beta repertoires from sorted CD3+CD56+NKG2C+, CD3+CD56+NKG2C- and CD3+CD56-NKG2C+ T cells. With respect to HCMV, seven of the eight sequenced donors were seropositive, and one was seronegative.

Study observations and caveats: Topping the CD3+CD56-NKG2C+ fraction as well were these clonotypes, in a handful of donors. Clarity on HCMV specificity was lacking for the expanded NKG2C+ T cell clones.

TCRdb reanalyzed the 5' RACE reads, giving one entry per CDR3 protein sequence and no DNA. The sample table includes 200,000 to 300,000 distinct CDR3 sequences. The sequence was obtained from a woman between 18 and 70 years old in good health. Input material: blood T cells: a sorted CD56 or NKG2C T cell subset, CD4+ or CD8+ T cells, or bulk PBMC T cells (not recorded which).

The CDR3 spells CASSLRDRRTQPQHF. V usage is TRBV5-6 and J usage is TRBJ1-5; with no DNA, the TCRdb D assignment of TRBD1 cannot be verified. The germline CDR1 and CDR2 sequences are SGHDT and YYEEEE. The CDR3 has 15 residues.